This record covers a single T cell receptor (beta chain). The antigen is undetermined. Germline lookup yields CDR1 SGHRS and CDR2 YFSETQ. The CDR3 extends over 15 amino acids. V trimming: 0 bases; J trimming: 1 base; junction bases outside the gene matches: 1. Libraries were prepared by immunoSEQ multiplex PCR; TCRdb keeps only in-frame clonotypes and omits some of them. The table records 94,000 or so clones, about 96% of them present only once. This record belongs to a study of siplizumab effects on memory and regulatory T cells. Regarding the study as a whole: Some alloreactive sequences were traceable to unstimulated CD4+ memory cells, and siplizumab significantly reduced them. Naive T cells appeared more varied than memory cells and looked like key alloresponse contributors. A small minority of alloreactive clones were mapped to unstimulated subsets. Most proliferating CD4+ or CD8+ clones, roughly 75-97%, had no naive or memory assignment.

The chain is built from TRBV5-1 and TRBJ2-3; TRBD1 aligns across 8 bases. Sequencing input: naive CD4+ T cells sorted from blood. This receptor was taken from a human donor in good health. The CDR3: CASSLDRGGTDTQYF. In DNA, the CDR3 is TGCGCCAGCAGCTTGGACAGGGGGGGCACAGATACGCAGTATTTT. Combining the CDR3 with reference TRBV5-1 and TRBJ2-3 gives the whole variable domain KAGVTQTPRYLIKTRGQQVTLSCSPISGHRSVSWYQQTPGQGLQFLFEYFSETQRNKGNFPGRFSGRQFSNSRSEMNVSTLELGDSALYLCASSLDRGGTDTQYFGPGTRLTVL.